What follows are 23 T cell receptor beta chains derived from one specimen sequenced in a study of blood T cell repertoires in COVID-19. Some clones are missing from TCRdb's copy, which holds only in-frame ones; the method was immunoSEQ multiplex PCR. The sample contains 110,000 or so clones, about 76% of which appear only once. The material sequenced was peripheral blood. These receptors all stem from a woman in her 70s with acute or convalescent COVID-19.

The rearrangement joins TRBV2 to TRBJ2-7; 8 nucleotides line up with TRBD1. Germline assignment: CDR1 SNHLY and CDR2 FYNNEI. CDR3 length: 13 amino acids. V trimming: 6 bases; J trimming: 2 bases; junction bases outside the gene matches: 3. Here the CDR3 DNA reads TGTGCCAGCAGCCGGGACAGGACCTACGAGCAGTACTTC. It encodes CASSRDRTYEQYF.

V usage is TRBV30 and J usage is TRBJ1-3; 7 bases line up with TRBD1. This CDR3 is 13 amino acids long. Germline trimming cut 5 bases from V and 0 bases from J; bases unmatched to any gene: 1. In germline, CDR1 is GTSNPN, CDR2 SVGIG (reference sequence). The CDR3, as DNA: TGTGCCTGGGACAGGGACTCTGGAAACACCATATATTTT. This codes for CAWDRDSGNTIYF.

Only a few counts were recorded for this clone. J is TRBJ1-4 and V is TRBV7-7; 8 bases fit TRBD1. The CDR3 loop spans 16 amino acids. CDR1 and CDR2 from the germline V gene are SSHAT and FNYEAQ (reference sequence). Losses at the gene ends were 1 base for V and 6 bases for J; bases not matched to a gene: 7. DNA of the CDR3: TGTGCCAGCAGCTTAGGTCGAGGACAGGGAGATGAAAAACTGTTTTTT. Its protein product is CASSLGRGQGDEKLFF.

This clone was recorded a few times. The V gene is TRBV7-9, the J gene TRBJ1-5; TRBD1 agrees at 10 bases. The CDR3 runs 14 residues. CDR1 is SEHNR, CDR2 FQNEAQ, per germline (reference sequence). V trimming: 5 bases; J trimming: 4 bases; junction bases outside the gene matches: 2. CDR3 region: CASSRTGGNQPQHF. DNA of the CDR3: TGTGCCAGCAGCAGGACAGGGGGAAATCAGCCCCAGCATTTT.

This clone occurred a few times. The V and J genes are TRBV12-3 or TRBV12-4 and TRBJ2-7, with D tentatively TRBD2 (5 bases). Between the trimmed V and J ends, which lost 6 bases and 3 bases, there was a span of 9 bases. The CDR3 length is 12 residues. CDR3 sequence reads: CASRSEGYEQYF. The CDR3 DNA sequence: TGTGCCAGCAGGAGTGAGGGCTACGAGCAGTACTTC.

J is TRBJ1-1 and V is TRBV4-1; D might be TRBD1 (5 bases). The CDR3 loop spans 16 amino acids. Trimming took 3 bases from V and 0 from J, leaving 14 bases between them. Germline V gives CDR1 MGHRA, CDR2 YSYEKL. CDR3 DNA: TGCGCCAGCAGCCAGAAAATGGGGCCCATGAACACTGAAGCTTTCTTT. This encodes CASSQKMGPMNTEAFF.

The CDR3 region is CASSYSRGANNEQFF. CDR3 bases: TGTGCCAGCAGTTACTCTCGGGGGGCAAACAATGAGCAGTTCTTC. The chain carries TRBV6-5 and TRBJ2-1, with D possibly matching TRBD2 (7 bases). The CDR3 runs to 15 residues. V gave up 0 bases and J gave up 5 bases, with 11 bases separating them. Germline assignment: CDR1 MNHEY and CDR2 SVGAGI.

V is TRBV29-1 and J is TRBJ2-2, with TRBD1 matching 9 bases. CDR3 length equals 13 residues. J was trimmed by 6 bases and V by 6 bases; bases with no gene match: 5. Germline CDR1 reads SQVTM; CDR2 reads ANQGSEA. CDR3 DNA sequence: TGCAGCGTCCGGGACAGGGTCGCCGGGGAGCTGTTTTTT. This encodes CSVRDRVAGELFF.

This chain links TRBV5-4 with TRBJ2-7; D may be TRBD1 (6 bases). The CDR3 contains 14 residues. Germline V lookup: CDR1 SGHNT, CDR2 YYREEE (reference sequence). Trimming pared 4 bases from V and 9 bases from J, leaving 20 bases between. CDR3 sequence (DNA): TGTGCCAGCAGCCAGGACAGATACGACGAGGGGCAGTACTTC. Residues: CASSQDRYDEGQYF.

This clone was observed once. The chain recombines TRBV28 with TRBJ1-2; 7 bases are shared with TRBD1. The CDR3 contains 16 residues. Germline V CDR1 and CDR2: MDHEN, SYDVKM. The V gene end was trimmed by 5 bases and the J gene end by 3 bases; junction bases not matched to a gene: 12. DNA of the CDR3: TGTGCCAGCAGTGCCCCGGACAGGACCGGGGACTATGGCTACACCTTC. This gives the protein CASSAPDRTGDYGYTF.

This chain links TRBV7-2 with TRBJ2-3; TRBD2 agrees at 11 bases. The V gene's germline CDR1 is SGHTA and CDR2 FQGNSA. V trimming: 5 bases; J trimming: 8 bases; junction bases outside the gene matches: 9. This CDR3 region has 15 residues. As DNA, the CDR3 is TGTGCCAGCAGCATCTATAGCGGGGGGGCGGGTACGCAGTATTTT. It translates to CASSIYSGGAGTQYF.

This chain's CDR3 is CASSQDSQGTQETQYF. CDR3 nucleotides: TGTGCCAGCAGCCAAGATTCGCAGGGGACCCAAGAGACCCAGTACTTC. This sequence joins TRBV4-2 and TRBJ2-5; perhaps TRBD1 as D (6 bases). CDR1 is LGHNA and CDR2 is YNFKEQ in the germline V gene. The CDR3 sequence is 16 residues long. V lost 0 bases, J lost 1 base, and 12 bases lay in between.

In this sample, this clone turned up once. The chain uses TRBV2 and TRBJ1-2, with D tentatively TRBD1 (5 bases). The CDR3 has 11 amino acids. Trimming took off 9 bases at V and 2 bases at J, with 7 bases between the two ends. Germline V lookup: CDR1 SNHLY, CDR2 FYNNEI. CDR3 coding DNA: TGTGCCAGTAGACAGAACTATGGCTACACCTTC. Its translation is CASRQNYGYTF.

V gene TRBV19 combines with J gene TRBJ2-3; tentatively, D is TRBD1 (5 bases). Germline-derived CDR1 and CDR2 are LNHDA and SQIVND (reference sequence). V was shortened by 6 bases and J by 1 base, with 8 bases between the two germline ends. This CDR3 has 13 residues. CDR3 protein: CASRVGGTDTQYF. DNA of the CDR3: TGTGCCAGTAGGGTAGGGGGCACAGATACGCAGTATTTT. Using reference TRBV19 and TRBJ2-3 for the parts outside the CDR3, the full variable domain is DGGITQSPKYLFRKEGQNVTLSCEQNLNHDAMYWYRQDPGQGLRLIYYSQIVNDFQKGDIAEGYSVSREKKESFPLTVTSAQKNPTAFYLCASRVGGTDTQYFGPGTRLTVL.

This clone was picked up one time. V usage is TRBV5-4 and J usage is TRBJ2-7, with a tentative D call TRBD2 (6 bases). Per germline, CDR1 SGHNT and CDR2 YYREEE (reference sequence). This CDR3 contains 13 residues. V lost 4 bases, J lost 3 bases, and 11 bases lay in between. The CDR3 spells CASSRGGNYEQYF. The CDR3 DNA reads as TGTGCCAGCAGCCGTGGGGGGAACTACGAGCAGTACTTC.

This clone was counted only a few times. The V gene is TRBV9, the J gene TRBJ1-2; D gene ambiguous. Between the trimmed V and J ends, which lost 2 bases and 0 bases, there was a span of 8 bases. The CDR3 runs 14 residues. Germline V gene lookup returns CDR1 SGDLS and CDR2 YYNGEE. The CDR3 nucleotides are TGTGCCAGCAGCGTCGCAAACACTAACTATGGCTACACCTTC. Protein product: CASSVANTNYGYTF.

The chain couples TRBV6-5 to TRBJ1-3; D unresolved. The CDR3 totals 14 residues. CDR1 and CDR2 (germline): MNHEY, SVGAGI. Trimming took off 5 bases at V and 2 bases at J, with 10 bases between the two ends. CDR3 in DNA: TGTGCCAGCAGTCCCGGCGGGGCTGGAAACACCATATATTTT. Translation: CASSPGGAGNTIYF.

V gene TRBV28 combines with J gene TRBJ1-2, with D possibly matching TRBD1 (5 bases). Germline loops: CDR1 MDHEN, CDR2 SYDVKM. The CDR3 has 15 residues. V was shortened by 2 bases and J by 4 bases, with 14 bases between the two germline ends. The CDR3 is CASSLEFREGYGYTF. CDR3 nucleotide sequence: TGTGCCAGCAGTTTAGAGTTCAGGGAGGGCTATGGCTACACCTTC.

The rearrangement links TRBV10-3 to TRBJ1-1, with TRBD1 as a possible D gene (5 bases). The CDR3 has 14 residues. Germline-derived CDR1 and CDR2 are ENHRY and SYGVKD. Trimming left V 2 bases short and J 3 bases short, with 10 bases between. The CDR3 is CAISETGQYTEAFF. The CDR3 DNA is TGTGCCATCAGTGAGACTGGACAATACACTGAAGCTTTCTTT.

The V gene is TRBV19, the J gene TRBJ1-2; 7 bases match TRBD1. With 7 bases clipped from V and 7 bases from J, the junction kept 12 bases outside the gene matches. The CDR3 runs to 14 residues. The germline V gene encodes CDR1 LNHDA and CDR2 SQIVND (reference sequence). In DNA form, the CDR3 reads TGTGCCAGTACCAGACAGGGTGGTTCGGCTGGCTACACCTTC. Its translation is CASTRQGGSAGYTF.

The chain employs TRBV27 and TRBJ2-1; D perhaps matches TRBD1 (6 bases). This CDR3 comprises 15 residues. CDR1 and CDR2 from the germline V gene are MNHEY and SMNVEV (reference sequence). V was shortened by 7 bases and J by 0 bases, with 13 bases between the two germline ends. The CDR3 DNA is TGTGCCAGCATTAAAGACAGGAACTCCTACAATGAGCAGTTCTTC. The encoded protein is CASIKDRNSYNEQFF.

The sample holds a few counts of this clone. The chain links TRBV5-1 to TRBJ1-1, with 7 bases fitting TRBD1. Germline V lookup: CDR1 SGHRS, CDR2 YFSETQ. With 0 bases clipped from V and 0 bases from J, the junction kept 8 bases outside the gene matches. CDR3 length equals 17 residues. This chain's CDR3 is CASSLGGQNRMNTEAFF. CDR3 coding DNA: TGCGCCAGCAGCTTGGGGGGACAGAACAGAATGAACACTGAAGCTTTCTTT. The variable domain in full, with the rest retrieved from reference TRBV5-1 and TRBJ1-1, is KAGVTQTPRYLIKTRGQQVTLSCSPISGHRSVSWYQQTPGQGLQFLFEYFSETQRNKGNFPGRFSGRQFSNSRSEMNVSTLELGDSALYLCASSLGGQNRMNTEAFFGQGTRLTVV.

This clone was observed once. The chain employs TRBV30 and TRBJ1-1; D gene uncertain. Trimming shortened V by 5 bases and J by 0 bases, and 16 bases separated the two germline ends. CDR1 GTSNPN and CDR2 SVGIG come from the germline V gene (reference sequence). The CDR3 has 15 residues. This CDR3 is CAWRLSGNLNTEAFF. CDR3 nucleotide sequence: TGTGCCTGGCGTCTGTCGGGTAACCTGAACACTGAAGCTTTCTTT.